This is a list of T cell receptor beta chains from one sample in a study of Ad26.COV2.S vaccination and SARS-CoV-2 variants. Here immunoSEQ multiplex PCR was the method, and the copy in TCRdb shows in-frame clones only, minus some. The sample has about 350,000 clones; 92% are singletons. The material was peripheral blood, obtained after recovery from COVID-19. These receptors were obtained from a human donor who had recovered from COVID-19. CDR3s leave out the opening cysteine and the closing phenylalanine or tryptophan. Each record gives: V gene, J gene, CDR3 protein.

V: TRBV20-1; J: TRBJ2-7; CDR3: SASLAGNSYEQY
V: TRBV29-1; J: TRBJ1-4; CDR3: SVETGAREKLF
V: TRBV28; J: TRBJ1-1; CDR3: ASSTYIRGEAF
V: TRBV5-1; J: TRBJ1-1; CDR3: ASSLVGANTEAF
V: TRBV5-4; J: TRBJ2-5; CDR3: ASSFFPIISGTGGEETQY
V: TRBV15; J: TRBJ1-2; CDR3: ATSTGRYGYT
V: TRBV11-2; J: TRBJ2-5; CDR3: ASSLLTGIEETQY
V: TRBV2; J: TRBJ2-1; CDR3: ASSASGVYNEQF
V: TRBV10-2; J: TRBJ1-3; CDR3: ASQNPGTSGNTIY
V: TRBV27; J: TRBJ2-7; CDR3: ASSLVQGYEQY
V: TRBV27; J: TRBJ1-5; CDR3: ASSLRRAWNQPQH
V: TRBV5-5; J: TRBJ1-2; CDR3: ASSVGPNYGYT
V: TRBV9; J: TRBJ2-6; CDR3: ASSERQRDLPGANVLT
V: TRBV15; J: TRBJ1-2; CDR3: ATSRGTSNYGYT
V: TRBV11-2; J: TRBJ2-1; CDR3: ASSPGAPEQF
V: TRBV7-9; J: TRBJ1-2; CDR3: ASSLDRGHGYT
V: TRBV5-1; J: TRBJ1-4; CDR3: ASSLAFGTGRLGNEKLF
V: TRBV10-3; J: TRBJ2-7; CDR3: AISERQGSSYEQY
V: TRBV7-9; J: TRBJ2-7; CDR3: ASSLGNSYEQY
V: TRBV16; J: TRBJ1-2; CDR3: ASSLANGQGVYGYT
V: TRBV5-1; J: TRBJ1-1; CDR3: ASSLDGSGEAF
V: TRBV3-1/TRBV3-2; J: TRBJ2-3; CDR3: ASSLTSGGTDTQY
V: TRBV7-9; J: TRBJ2-5; CDR3: ASSLVGTQY
V: TRBV3-1/TRBV3-2; J: TRBJ1-1; CDR3: ASSQGGQGNTEAF
V: TRBV6-5; J: TRBJ1-1; CDR3: ASSYFKGGVTEAF
V: TRBV9; J: TRBJ2-3; CDR3: ASSAMGSGGNTDTQY